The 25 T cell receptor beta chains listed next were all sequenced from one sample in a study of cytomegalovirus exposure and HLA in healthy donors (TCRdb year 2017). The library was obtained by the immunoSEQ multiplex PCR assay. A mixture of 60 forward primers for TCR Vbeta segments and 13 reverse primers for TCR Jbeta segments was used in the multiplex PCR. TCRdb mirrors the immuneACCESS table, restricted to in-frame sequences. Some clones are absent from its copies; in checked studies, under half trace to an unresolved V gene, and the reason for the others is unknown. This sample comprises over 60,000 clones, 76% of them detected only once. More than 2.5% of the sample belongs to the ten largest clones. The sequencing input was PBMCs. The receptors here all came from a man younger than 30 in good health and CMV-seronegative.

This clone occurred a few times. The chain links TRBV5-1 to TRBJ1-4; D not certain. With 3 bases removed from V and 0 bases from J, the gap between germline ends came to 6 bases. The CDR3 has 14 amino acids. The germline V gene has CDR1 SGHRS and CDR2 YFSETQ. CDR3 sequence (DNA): TGCGCCAGCAGCTCGACTGCAACTAATGAAAAACTGTTTTTT. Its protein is CASSSTATNEKLFF.

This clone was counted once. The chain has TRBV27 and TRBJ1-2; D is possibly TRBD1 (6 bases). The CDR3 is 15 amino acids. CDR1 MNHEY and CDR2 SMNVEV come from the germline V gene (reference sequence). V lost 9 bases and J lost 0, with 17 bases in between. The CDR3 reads CASSLLGTTNYGYTF. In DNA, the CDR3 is TGTGCCAGTAGCCTCCTCGGGACAACTAACTATGGCTACACCTTC.

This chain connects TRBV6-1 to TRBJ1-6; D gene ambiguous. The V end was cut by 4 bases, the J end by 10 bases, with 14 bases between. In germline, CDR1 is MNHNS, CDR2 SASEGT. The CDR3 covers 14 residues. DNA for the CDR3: TGTGCCAGCAGTGTGAGGGATACGATCTCACCCCTCCACTTT. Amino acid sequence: CASSVRDTISPLHF.

CDR3 bases: TGTGCCAGCAGCCAAGATCTGACACATTTGAACACTGAAGCTTTCTTT. Its protein product is CASSQDLTHLNTEAFF. The V and J genes are TRBV14 and TRBJ1-1, with D unclear. The germline V gene encodes CDR1 SGHDN and CDR2 FVKESK. The CDR3 has 16 amino acids. Trimming removed 0 bases at V and 0 bases at J, with 11 bases between.

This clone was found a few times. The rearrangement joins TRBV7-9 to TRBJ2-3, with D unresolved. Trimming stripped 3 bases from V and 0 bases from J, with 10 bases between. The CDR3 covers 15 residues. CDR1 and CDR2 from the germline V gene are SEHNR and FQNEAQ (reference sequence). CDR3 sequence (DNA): TGTGCCAGCAGCTTCCCAGAGACTAGCACAGATACGCAGTATTTT. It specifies CASSFPETSTDTQYF.

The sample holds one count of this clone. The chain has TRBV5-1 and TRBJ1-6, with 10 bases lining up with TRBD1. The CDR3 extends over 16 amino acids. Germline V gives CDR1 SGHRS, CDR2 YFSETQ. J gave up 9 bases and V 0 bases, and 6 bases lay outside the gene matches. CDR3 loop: CASSLELGTGVSPLHF. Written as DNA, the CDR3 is TGCGCCAGCAGCTTGGAACTCGGGACAGGGGTTTCACCCCTCCACTTT.

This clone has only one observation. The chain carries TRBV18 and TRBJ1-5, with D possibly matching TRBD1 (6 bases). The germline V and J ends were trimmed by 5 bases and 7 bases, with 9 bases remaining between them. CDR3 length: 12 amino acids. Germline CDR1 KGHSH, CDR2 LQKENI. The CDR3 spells CASSGGDQPQHF. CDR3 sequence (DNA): TGTGCCAGCTCAGGGGGCGACCAGCCCCAGCATTTT.

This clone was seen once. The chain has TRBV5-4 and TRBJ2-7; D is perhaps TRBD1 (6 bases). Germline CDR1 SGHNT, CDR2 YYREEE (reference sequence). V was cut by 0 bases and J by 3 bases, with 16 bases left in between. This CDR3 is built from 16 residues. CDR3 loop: CASSLDRADGLYEQYV. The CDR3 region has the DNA TGTGCCAGCAGCTTGGACAGGGCGGACGGGCTCTACGAGCAGTACGTC.

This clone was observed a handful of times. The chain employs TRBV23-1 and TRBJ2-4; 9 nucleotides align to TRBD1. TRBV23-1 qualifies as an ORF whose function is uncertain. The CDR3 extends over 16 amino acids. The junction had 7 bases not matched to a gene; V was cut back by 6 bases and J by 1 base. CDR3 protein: CASSRPGQGAKNIQYF. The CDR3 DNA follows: TGCGCCAGCAGCCGACCGGGACAGGGTGCCAAAAACATTCAGTACTTC.

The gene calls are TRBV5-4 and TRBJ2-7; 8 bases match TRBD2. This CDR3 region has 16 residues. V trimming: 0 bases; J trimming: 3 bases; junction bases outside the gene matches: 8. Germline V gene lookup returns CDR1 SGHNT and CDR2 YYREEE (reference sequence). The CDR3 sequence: CASSLALAGGFYEQYF. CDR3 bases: TGTGCCAGCAGCTTGGCCTTGGCGGGGGGATTCTACGAGCAGTACTTC.

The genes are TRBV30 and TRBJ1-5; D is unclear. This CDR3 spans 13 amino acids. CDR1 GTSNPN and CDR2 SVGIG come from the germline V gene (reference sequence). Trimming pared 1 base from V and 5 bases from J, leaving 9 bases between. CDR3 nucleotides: TGTGCCTGGAGTGACTCTGAGCATCAGCCCCAGCATTTT. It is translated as CAWSDSEHQPQHF.

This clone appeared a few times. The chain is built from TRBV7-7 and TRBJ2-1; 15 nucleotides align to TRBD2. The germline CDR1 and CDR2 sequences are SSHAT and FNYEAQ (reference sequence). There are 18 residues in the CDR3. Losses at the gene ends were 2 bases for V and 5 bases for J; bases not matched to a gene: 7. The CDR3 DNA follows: TGTGCCAGCAGCTTAACCGCCGGGACTAGCGGGGGGAACAATGAGCAGTTCTTC. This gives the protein CASSLTAGTSGGNNEQFF.

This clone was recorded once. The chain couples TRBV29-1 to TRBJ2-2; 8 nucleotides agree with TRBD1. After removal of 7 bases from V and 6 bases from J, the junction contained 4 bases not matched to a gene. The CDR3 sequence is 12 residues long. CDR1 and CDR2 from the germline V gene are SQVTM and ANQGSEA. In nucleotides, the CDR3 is TGCAGCGCTGGACAGGGTCCCGGGGAGCTGTTTTTT. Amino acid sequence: CSAGQGPGELFF.

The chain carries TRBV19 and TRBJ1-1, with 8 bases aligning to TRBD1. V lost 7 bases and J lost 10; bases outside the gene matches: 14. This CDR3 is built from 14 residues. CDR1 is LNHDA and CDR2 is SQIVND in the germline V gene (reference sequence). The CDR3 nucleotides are TGTGCCAGTAACGCAGGGACAGGCTTTCAAGGAGCTTTCTTT. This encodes CASNAGTGFQGAFF.

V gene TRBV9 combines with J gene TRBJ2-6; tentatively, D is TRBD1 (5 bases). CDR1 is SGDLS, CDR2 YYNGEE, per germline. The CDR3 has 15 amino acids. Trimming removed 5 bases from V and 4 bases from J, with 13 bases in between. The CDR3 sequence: CASSTGISGANVLTF. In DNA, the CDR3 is TGTGCCAGCAGTACAGGAATTAGCGGGGCCAACGTCCTGACTTTC.

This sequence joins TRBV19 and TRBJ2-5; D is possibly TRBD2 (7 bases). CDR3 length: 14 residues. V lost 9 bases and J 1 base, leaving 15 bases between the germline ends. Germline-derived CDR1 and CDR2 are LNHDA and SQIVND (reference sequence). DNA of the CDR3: TGTGCCAGCACAAAGGGGGGGGGCCAAGAGACCCAGTACTTC. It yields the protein CASTKGGGQETQYF.

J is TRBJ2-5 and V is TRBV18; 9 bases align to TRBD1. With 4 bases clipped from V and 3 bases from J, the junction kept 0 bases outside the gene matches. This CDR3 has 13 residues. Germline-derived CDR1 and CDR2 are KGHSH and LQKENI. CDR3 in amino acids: CASSRTGEETQYF. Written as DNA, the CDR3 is TGTGCCAGCTCACGGACAGGGGAAGAGACCCAGTACTTC.

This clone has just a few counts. CDR3 DNA sequence: TGCGCCAGCAGCTTGTCCGCGACAGGGATTAACACTGAAGCTTTCTTT. As protein: CASSLSATGINTEAFF. The chain combines TRBV5-1 with TRBJ1-1; 7 bases are a match to TRBD1. J lost 2 bases, V lost 1 base, and 8 bases had no gene match. This CDR3 comprises 16 residues. Germline-derived CDR1 and CDR2 are SGHRS and YFSETQ.

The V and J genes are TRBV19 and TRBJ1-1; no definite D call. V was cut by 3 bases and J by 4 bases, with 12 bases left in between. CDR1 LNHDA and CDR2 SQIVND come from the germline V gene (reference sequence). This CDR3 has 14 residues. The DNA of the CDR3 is TGTGCCAGTAGTATTTCGGGGTTTGGCACTGAAGCTTTCTTT. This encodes CASSISGFGTEAFF.

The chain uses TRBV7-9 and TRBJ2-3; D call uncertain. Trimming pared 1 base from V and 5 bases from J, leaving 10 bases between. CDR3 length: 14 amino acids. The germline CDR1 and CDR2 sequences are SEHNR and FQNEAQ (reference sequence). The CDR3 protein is CASSLDGLEDTQYF. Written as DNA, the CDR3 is TGTGCCAGCAGCTTAGACGGGTTGGAAGATACGCAGTATTTT.

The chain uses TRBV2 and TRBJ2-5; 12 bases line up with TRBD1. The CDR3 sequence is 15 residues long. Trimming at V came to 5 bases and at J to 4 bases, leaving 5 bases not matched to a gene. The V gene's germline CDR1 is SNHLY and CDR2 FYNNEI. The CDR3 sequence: CASSPGTGGPETQYF. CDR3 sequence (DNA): TGTGCCAGCAGTCCCGGGACAGGGGGCCCAGAGACCCAGTACTTC. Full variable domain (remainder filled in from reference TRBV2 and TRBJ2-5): EPEVTQTPSHQVTQMGQEVILRCVPISNHLYFYWYRQILGQKVEFLVSFYNNEISEKSEIFDDQFSVERPDGSNFTLKIRSTKLEDSAMYFCASSPGTGGPETQYFGPGTRLLVL.

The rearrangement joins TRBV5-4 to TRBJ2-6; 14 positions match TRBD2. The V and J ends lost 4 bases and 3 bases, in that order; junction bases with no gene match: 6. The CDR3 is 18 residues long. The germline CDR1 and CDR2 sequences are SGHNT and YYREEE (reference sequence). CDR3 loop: CASSPRLAGGGGANVLTF. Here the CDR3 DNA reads TGTGCCAGCAGCCCCCGACTAGCGGGGGGGGGTGGGGCCAACGTCCTGACTTTC.

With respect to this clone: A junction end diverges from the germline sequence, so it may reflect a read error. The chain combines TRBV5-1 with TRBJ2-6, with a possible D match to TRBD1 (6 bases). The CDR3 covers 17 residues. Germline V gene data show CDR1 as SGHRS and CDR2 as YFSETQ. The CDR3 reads CASRGAESSSGANILTF. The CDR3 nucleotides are TGCGCCAGCAGGGGGGCTGAATCTTCCTCTGGGGCCAACATCCTGACTTTC.

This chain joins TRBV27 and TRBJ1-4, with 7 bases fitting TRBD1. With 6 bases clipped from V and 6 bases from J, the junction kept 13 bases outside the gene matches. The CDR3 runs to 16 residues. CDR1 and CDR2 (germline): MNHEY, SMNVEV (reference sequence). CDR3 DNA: TGTGCCAGCAGCCAGGGCAGGGGGAGAGTCGATGAAAAACTGTTTTTT. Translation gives CASSQGRGRVDEKLFF.

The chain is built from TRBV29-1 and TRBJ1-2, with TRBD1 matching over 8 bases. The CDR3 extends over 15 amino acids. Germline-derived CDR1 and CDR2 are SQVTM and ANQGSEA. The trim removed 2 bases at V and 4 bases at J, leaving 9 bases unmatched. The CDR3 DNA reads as TGCAGCGTTGAAAAAGGCGGACAGGGTGGCTATGGCTACACCTTC. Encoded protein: CSVEKGGQGGYGYTF.